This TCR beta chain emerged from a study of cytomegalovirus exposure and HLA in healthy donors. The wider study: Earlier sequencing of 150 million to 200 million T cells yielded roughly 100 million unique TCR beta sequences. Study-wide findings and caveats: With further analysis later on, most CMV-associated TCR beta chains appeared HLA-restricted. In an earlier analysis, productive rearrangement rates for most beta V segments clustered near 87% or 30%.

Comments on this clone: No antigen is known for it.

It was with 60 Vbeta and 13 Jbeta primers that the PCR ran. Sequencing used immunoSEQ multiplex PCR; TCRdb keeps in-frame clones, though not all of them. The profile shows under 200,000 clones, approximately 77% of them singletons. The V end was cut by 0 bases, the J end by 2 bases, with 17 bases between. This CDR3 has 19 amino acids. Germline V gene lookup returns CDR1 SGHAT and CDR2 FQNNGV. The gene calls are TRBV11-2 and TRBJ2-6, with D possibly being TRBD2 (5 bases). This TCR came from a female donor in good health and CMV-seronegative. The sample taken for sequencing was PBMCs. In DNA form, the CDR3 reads TGTGCCAGCAGCTTAGAGGGCGGGCGGGCCCTTCCTGGGGCCAACGTCCTGACTTTC. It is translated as CASSLEGGRALPGANVLTF.